One sample yielded the 10 T cell receptor beta chains listed below, sequenced in a study of blood T cell repertoires in COVID-19. The assay was immunoSEQ multiplex PCR, and TCRdb's table has in-frame clones only and misses some. Of roughly 290,000 clones listed, approximately 89% were seen once; the top ten hold around 8%. The sequencing input was peripheral blood. The source is a woman in her forties or fifties who had recovered from COVID-19.

The chain joins TRBV7-3 to TRBJ2-3, with a tentative D call TRBD1 (7 bases). The CDR3 loop spans 13 amino acids. The germline gives CDR1 SGHTA, CDR2 FQGTGA. Trimming removed 7 bases from V and 3 bases from J, with 11 bases in between. CDR3 sequence: CASNAGGTDTQYF. CDR3 nucleotides: TGTGCCAGCAATGCAGGGGGGACAGATACGCAGTATTTT. Complete variable domain (other parts from reference TRBV7-3 and TRBJ2-3): GAGVSQTPSNKVTEKGKYVELRCDPISGHTALYWYRQSLGQGPEFLIYFQGTGAADDSGLPNDRFFAVRPEGSVSTLKIQRTERGDSAVYLCASNAGGTDTQYFGPGTRLTVL.

The table lists this clone with a count of one. This chain connects TRBV21-1 to TRBJ2-3; the table calls TRBD2, which could not be checked here. TRBV21-1 is tagged as a pseudogene. The length of the CDR3 is 15 residues. The CDR3 coding sequence is TGTGCCAGCAGTAACCCCAGCGCAAGCACAGATACGCAGTATTTT. This encodes CASSNPSASTDTQYF.

The V gene is TRBV27, the J gene TRBJ1-4; D may be TRBD1 (5 bases). This CDR3 comprises 16 residues. Germline V lookup: CDR1 MNHEY, CDR2 SMNVEV (reference sequence). Trimming took 3 bases from V and 2 from J, leaving 13 bases between them. The CDR3 DNA reads TGTGCCAGCAGTTTGCGGGGGGATGCGACTAATGAAAAACTGTTTTTT. It encodes CASSLRGDATNEKLFF.

For the CDR3, the DNA is TGTGCCAGTACCGGGAGGCGGATCTACGAGCAGTACTTC. Amino acid sequence: CASTGRRIYEQYF. The chain employs TRBV28 and TRBJ2-7; 7 bases fit TRBD2. Germline V gene sequence: CDR1 MDHEN, CDR2 SYDVKM. The CDR3 length is 13 residues. J gave up 3 bases and V 9 bases, and 8 bases lay outside the gene matches.

The chain employs TRBV6-5 and TRBJ2-3; D is undetermined. Germline values: CDR1 MNHEY, CDR2 SVGAGI. The CDR3 loop spans 10 amino acids. The CDR3 loop reads CAAAGDTQYF. CDR3 coding DNA: TGTGCAGCCGCCGGGGATACGCAGTATTTT.

This rearrangement joins TRBV28 to TRBJ2-6; TRBD1 aligns across 7 bases. Looked up from germline, CDR1 is MDHEN and CDR2 is SYDVKM. The ends lost 10 bases at V and 2 bases at J; junction bases unmatched: 5. This CDR3 has 14 amino acids. CDR3 DNA sequence: TGTGCCATCCGGGGACAGCCTGGGGCCAACGTCCTGACTTTC. Encoded protein: CAIRGQPGANVLTF.

The rearrangement links TRBV28 to TRBJ1-5; 9 nucleotides line up with TRBD1. This CDR3 is built from 13 residues. CDR1 is MDHEN, CDR2 SYDVKM, per germline. V lost 7 bases and J lost 5; bases outside the gene matches: 3. Written as DNA, the CDR3 is TGTGCCAGCAATCGGGACAGGGATCAGCCCCAGCATTTT. It codes for CASNRDRDQPQHF. The full variable domain, completed using reference TRBV28 and TRBJ1-5, is DVKVTQSSRYLVKRTGEKVFLECVQDMDHENMFWYRQDPGLGLRLIYFSYDVKMKEKGDIPEGYSVSREKKERFSLILESASTNQTSMYLCASNRDRDQPQHFGDGTRLSIL.

The rearrangement uses TRBV7-9 and TRBJ1-6; 7 bases are a match to TRBD1. Trimming cost V 7 bases and J 6 bases; bases outside gene matches: 6. The CDR3 length is 14 residues. The germline CDR1 and CDR2 sequences are SEHNR and FQNEAQ (reference sequence). The CDR3 DNA is TGTGCCAGCACCATACAGGGGATTAATTCACCCCTCCACTTT. The encoded protein is CASTIQGINSPLHF.

This chain connects TRBV5-4 to TRBJ2-1; 11 nucleotides line up with TRBD2. Unmatched junction bases numbered 7, after V lost 4 bases and J lost 7 bases. The CDR3 consists of 15 residues. CDR1 SGHNT and CDR2 YYREEE come from the germline V gene (reference sequence). CDR3 sequence reads: CASSGGTSGLNEQFF. In DNA, the CDR3 is TGTGCCAGCAGCGGAGGGACTAGCGGTCTTAATGAGCAGTTCTTC.

The genes are TRBV4-1 and TRBJ2-5; D might be TRBD1 (5 bases). The V and J ends lost 1 base and 4 bases respectively, with 7 bases between them. The CDR3 covers 13 residues. The V gene's germline CDR1 is MGHRA and CDR2 YSYEKL. CDR3 coding DNA: TGCGCCAGCAGCCAAGCAGGGCTAGAGACCCAGTACTTC. Translating it yields CASSQAGLETQYF.